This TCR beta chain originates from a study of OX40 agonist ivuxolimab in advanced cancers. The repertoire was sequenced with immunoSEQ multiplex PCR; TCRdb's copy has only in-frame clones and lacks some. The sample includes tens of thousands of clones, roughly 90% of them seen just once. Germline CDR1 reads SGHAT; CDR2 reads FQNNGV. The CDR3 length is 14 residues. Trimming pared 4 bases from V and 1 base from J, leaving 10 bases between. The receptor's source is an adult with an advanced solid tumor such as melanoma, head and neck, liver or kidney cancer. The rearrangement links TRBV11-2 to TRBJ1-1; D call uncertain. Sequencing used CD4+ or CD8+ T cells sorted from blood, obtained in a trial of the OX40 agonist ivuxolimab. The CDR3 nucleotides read TGTGCCAGCAGCTCTCTCCGGGGGAACACTGAAGCTTTCTTT. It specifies CASSSLRGNTEAFF.